This entry lists 3 T cell receptor beta chains sequenced from one sample in a study of blood T cell repertoires in COVID-19. Here immunoSEQ multiplex PCR was the method, and the copy in TCRdb shows in-frame clones only, minus some. The sample lists 300,000 to 400,000 clones, roughly nine tenths occurring once. The sample comprised peripheral blood. The receptors come from a woman aged 25 to 39 with COVID-19, enrolled during active disease.

The chain recombines TRBV5-1 with TRBJ1-2; 7 nucleotides line up with TRBD1. The CDR3 runs 13 residues. The trim removed 4 bases at V and 8 bases at J, leaving 8 bases unmatched. Germline V gene data show CDR1 as SGHRS and CDR2 as YFSETQ. The CDR3 coding sequence is TGCGCCAGCAGCCCCGACAGGGCGGGAGGCTACACCTTC. It encodes CASSPDRAGGYTF.

The chain's CDR3 is CASSPNSGRMSSYNEQFF. The CDR3 nucleotides are TGCGCCAGCAGCCCTAATAGCGGGAGGATGAGCTCCTACAATGAGCAGTTCTTC. The chain employs TRBV4-1 and TRBJ2-1; 10 bases line up with TRBD2. V lost 4 bases and J lost 0; bases outside the gene matches: 9. This CDR3 is 18 amino acids long. The germline CDR1 and CDR2 sequences are MGHRA and YSYEKL.

This chain uses TRBV19 with TRBJ2-5, with D possibly being TRBD2 (6 bases). Germline V gene lookup returns CDR1 LNHDA and CDR2 SQIVND (reference sequence). The V end was cut by 4 bases, the J end by 4 bases, with 10 bases between. The CDR3 is 13 amino acids. CDR3 region: CASSRFGGETQYF. For the CDR3, the DNA is TGTGCCAGTAGTAGGTTCGGGGGAGAGACCCAGTACTTC.